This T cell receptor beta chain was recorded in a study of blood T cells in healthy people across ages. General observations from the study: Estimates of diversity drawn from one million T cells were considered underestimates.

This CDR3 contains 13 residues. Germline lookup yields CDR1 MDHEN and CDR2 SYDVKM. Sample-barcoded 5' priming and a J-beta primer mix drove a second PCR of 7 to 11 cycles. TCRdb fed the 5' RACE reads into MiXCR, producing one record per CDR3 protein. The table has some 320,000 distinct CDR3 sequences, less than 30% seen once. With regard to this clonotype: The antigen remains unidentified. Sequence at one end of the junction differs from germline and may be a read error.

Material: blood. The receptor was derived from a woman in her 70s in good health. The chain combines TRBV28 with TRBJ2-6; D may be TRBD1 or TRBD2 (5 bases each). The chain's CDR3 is CASSLAGASVLTF. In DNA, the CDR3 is TGTGCCAGCAGTCTAGCTGGGGCCAGCGTCCTGACTTTC.